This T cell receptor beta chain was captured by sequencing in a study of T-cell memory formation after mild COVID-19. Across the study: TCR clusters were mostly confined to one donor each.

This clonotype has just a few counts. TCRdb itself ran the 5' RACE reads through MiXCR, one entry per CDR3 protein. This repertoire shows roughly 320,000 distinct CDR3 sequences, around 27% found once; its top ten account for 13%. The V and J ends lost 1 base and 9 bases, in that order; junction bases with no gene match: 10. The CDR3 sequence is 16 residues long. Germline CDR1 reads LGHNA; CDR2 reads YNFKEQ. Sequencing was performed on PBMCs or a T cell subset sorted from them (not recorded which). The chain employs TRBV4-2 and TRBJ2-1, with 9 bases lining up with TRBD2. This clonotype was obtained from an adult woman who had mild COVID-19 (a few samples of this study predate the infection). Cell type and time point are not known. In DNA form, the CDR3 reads TGTGCCAGCAGCCAAGTCGGGACTAGCCCCCAGGCTGAGCAGTTCTTC. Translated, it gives CASSQVGTSPQAEQFF.